The rows below give T cell receptor beta chains drawn from one sample of a study of blood T cell repertoires in COVID-19. Some clones are missing from TCRdb's copy, which holds only in-frame ones; the method was immunoSEQ multiplex PCR. The sample has 180,000 or so clones, around 88% seen once. The source material was PBMCs or T cells enriched from blood (not recorded which). These receptors came from a man aged 35 to 55 with acute COVID-19. Both conserved end residues are part of each CDR3. The order of the fields is CDR3 DNA, CDR3 protein, J gene, V gene, D gene. D genes are given only for firm matches.

TGTGCCACCAGTGATTTGCGGGCAGGGGGCACAGGAGACACTGAAGCTTTCTTT | CATSDLRAGGTGDTEAFF | TRBJ1-1 | TRBV24-1 | TRBD1
TGTGCCAGCAGCGCGGGGGGGACCTACGAGCAGTACTTC | CASSAGGTYEQYF | TRBJ2-7 | TRBV7-9 | TRBD2
TGCGCCAGCAGCTCCGGAGACTACAATGAGCAGTTCTTC | CASSSGDYNEQFF | TRBJ2-1 | TRBV5-1 | NA
TGCGCCAGCAGAGTCCGAGGGGCAGGGGACGGCACCATATATTTT | CASRVRGAGDGTIYF | TRBJ1-3 | TRBV5-1 | NA
TGCGCCAGCAGCTTGGGAGGGTCAGGAAACACCATATATTTT | CASSLGGSGNTIYF | TRBJ1-3 | TRBV5-1 | NA
TGTGCCAGCAGCCGTAGCGGGAGAGGGTACAATGAGCAGTTCTTC | CASSRSGRGYNEQFF | TRBJ2-1 | TRBV7-8 | TRBD2
TGTGCCAGTAGTGTACCGGGACAGGCGCGTGGCTACACCTTC | CASSVPGQARGYTF | TRBJ1-2 | TRBV19 | TRBD1
TGTGCCAGCAGCTTGGGAGGGTACAGAGACAGGGCACTGTATGGCTACACCTTC | CASSLGGYRDRALYGYTF | TRBJ1-2 | TRBV5-5 | TRBD1
TGTGCCAGTAGTATTTTGGCGGCTAACTATGGCTACACCTTC | CASSILAANYGYTF | TRBJ1-2 | TRBV19 | NA
TGTGCCAGTAGTACCGGCGTTGGAGGGCTCACTGAAGCTTTCTTT | CASSTGVGGLTEAFF | TRBJ1-1 | TRBV19 | NA
TGTGCCAGCAGCTGGGGGACAGGGCGAGAGCAGTTCTTC | CASSWGTGREQFF | TRBJ2-1 | TRBV7-9 | TRBD1
TGTGCCAGCAGGACTACGCCGGCGGGAGATACGCAGTATTTT | CASRTTPAGDTQYF | TRBJ2-3 | TRBV2 | NA
TGTGCCAGTAAACTCCCGGGGGACGCCACAGATACGCAGTATTTT | CASKLPGDATDTQYF | TRBJ2-3 | TRBV5-4 | NA
TGTGCCAGCAGCTTAAGTATTGGGTTAGCGGGTCTCCAAGAGACCCAGTACTTC | CASSLSIGLAGLQETQYF | TRBJ2-5 | TRBV7-9 | TRBD2
TGTGCCAGCACCCTGGACAGGGGATACGAGCAGTACTTC | CASTLDRGYEQYF | TRBJ2-7 | TRBV28 | TRBD1
TGCGCCAGCAGCCAAGTTCTACAGCTACCTTACGAGCAGTACTTC | CASSQVLQLPYEQYF | TRBJ2-7 | TRBV4-1 | NA
TGTGCCAGCAGTTTAGGGGGCCGCCCCTACGAGCAGTACTTC | CASSLGGRPYEQYF | TRBJ2-7 | TRBV27 | NA
TGTGCCAGCAGTCTAACCGACAGGGGGCGCGCCTACGAGCAGTACTTC | CASSLTDRGRAYEQYF | TRBJ2-7 | TRBV6-4 | TRBD1
TGTGCCAGCAGTGAAGCCGACAGGGACCAGTACTTC | CASSEADRDQYF | TRBJ2-7 | TRBV2 | TRBD1
TGCAGCGTCGCACCGGGGATGGGCCAGCCCCAGCATTTT | CSVAPGMGQPQHF | TRBJ1-5 | TRBV29-1 | NA